One and the same sample provided the 29 T cell receptor beta chains below, sequenced in a study of T cells in Graves' hyperthyroidism and ophthalmopathy. Using RNA transcripts as the source, TCR beta CDR3 regions were amplified. TCR CDR3 underwent first-round RT-PCR with the HTBI primer set. TCRdb used MiXCR to reprocess the multiplex PCR reads, holding one entry per CDR3 protein. The sample lists around 200,000 distinct CDR3 sequences, 15% to 20% occurring once. Input material: blood. Receptor source: a man aged 35 to 55 with Graves' hyperthyroidism.

This clonotype came up many times. CDR3 nucleotide sequence: TGTGCCAGCAGCTTGGCAGCTAGCTCCTACAATGAGCAGTTCTTC. Its protein product is CASSLAASSYNEQFF. The chain joins TRBV5-4 to TRBJ2-1; D ambiguous. V shed 0 bases and J shed 0 bases, with 7 bases lying between them. Germline-derived CDR1 and CDR2 are SGHNT and YYREEE (reference sequence). This CDR3 comprises 15 residues.

This clonotype was seen only a few times. This chain connects TRBV19 to TRBJ1-5; D may be TRBD1 (6 bases). V gave up 3 bases and J gave up 7 bases, with 22 bases separating them. Germline CDR1 LNHDA, CDR2 SQIVND (reference sequence). This CDR3 spans 17 amino acids. The CDR3 nucleotides are TGTGCCAGTAGTATCACAGTGGGGGGGGCGTTTGGCCAGCCCCAGCATTTT. Its translation: CASSITVGGAFGQPQHF.

This clonotype was counted at least ten times. The rearrangement joins TRBV18 to TRBJ2-7; the D is unclear. Germline CDR1 reads KGHSH; CDR2 reads LQKENI. The CDR3 sequence is 12 residues long. Trimming stripped 2 bases from V and 5 bases from J, with 7 bases between. The CDR3 coding sequence is TGTGCCAGCTCACCATCTGGTGACGAGCAGTACTTC. It yields the protein CASSPSGDEQYF.

This clonotype was found many times. For the CDR3, the DNA is TGTGCCAGCAGCTTCGGGACAGCGCACTATCAGCCCCAGCATTTT. Translated, it gives CASSFGTAHYQPQHF. The chain employs TRBV7-2 and TRBJ1-5, with 7 bases fitting TRBD1. This CDR3 is 15 amino acids long. The germline V gene has CDR1 SGHTA and CDR2 FQGNSA. With 3 bases clipped from V and 5 bases from J, the junction kept 7 bases outside the gene matches.

The V gene is TRBV5-1, the J gene TRBJ2-1; TRBD2 aligns across 13 bases. The V segment lost 7 bases and the J segment 7 bases; nucleotides outside the gene matches: 8. Per germline, CDR1 SGHRS and CDR2 YFSETQ. This CDR3 region has 15 residues. The CDR3 DNA follows: TGCGCCAGCTGTCCACTAGCGGGGGGGAAAAATGAGCAGTTCTTC. Its protein is CASCPLAGGKNEQFF.

This clonotype was seen repeatedly, ten times or more. The chain employs TRBV20-1 and TRBJ1-2; 7 bases are shared with TRBD1. The germline CDR1 and CDR2 sequences are DFQATT and SNEGSKA (reference sequence). The trim removed 1 base at V and 2 bases at J, leaving 4 bases unmatched. The CDR3 spans 14 residues. The CDR3 spells CSARVRGLNYGYTF. CDR3 DNA sequence: TGCAGTGCTAGAGTCAGGGGGTTGAACTATGGCTACACCTTC.

This clonotype was recorded at least ten times. V usage is TRBV28 and J usage is TRBJ2-1; 13 bases line up with TRBD2. V was pared by 1 base and J by 7 bases, with 4 bases of the junction left unmatched. CDR1 MDHEN and CDR2 SYDVKM come from the germline V gene. This CDR3 comprises 16 residues. The CDR3 nucleotides are TGTGCCAGCAGTTTATTACTAGCGGGGGGGCCTAATGAGCAGTTCTTC. It is translated as CASSLLLAGGPNEQFF.

The CDR3: CASSEDTGGRETQYF. CDR3 DNA sequence: TGTGCCAGCAGTGAAGACACAGGGGGCAGGGAGACCCAGTACTTC. This rearrangement joins TRBV2 to TRBJ2-5; 9 nucleotides agree with TRBD1. The trim removed 1 base at V and 5 bases at J, leaving 5 bases unmatched. This CDR3 comprises 15 residues. From germline, CDR1 is SNHLY and CDR2 FYNNEI. Using reference TRBV2 and TRBJ2-5 for the parts outside the CDR3, the full variable domain is EPEVTQTPSHQVTQMGQEVILRCVPISNHLYFYWYRQILGQKVEFLVSFYNNEISEKSEIFDDQFSVERPDGSNFTLKIRSTKLEDSAMYFCASSEDTGGRETQYFGPGTRLLVL.

The DNA for the CDR3 is TGTGCCTGGAGTAATGGGCTCTCCTACAATGAGCAGTTCTTC. Translating it yields CAWSNGLSYNEQFF. This chain uses TRBV30 with TRBJ2-1; D gene unclear. Germline assignment: CDR1 GTSNPN and CDR2 SVGIG (reference sequence). The CDR3 totals 14 residues. With 2 bases removed from V and 0 bases from J, the gap between germline ends came to 8 bases.

The rearrangement links TRBV6-2 or TRBV6-3 to TRBJ2-2, with D tentatively TRBD2 (6 bases). The V end was cut by 6 bases, the J end by 6 bases, with 11 bases between. The CDR3 totals 13 residues. Looked up from germline, CDR1 is MNHEY and CDR2 is SVGEGT. This CDR3 is CASRTSGAGELFF. CDR3 bases: TGTGCCAGCAGGACATCGGGGGCCGGGGAGCTGTTTTTT.

For this clonotype: This sequence may be a read error, since a much larger clone differs from it by one base. The chain employs TRBV27 and TRBJ1-6, with a weak D call TRBD1 (5 bases). V dropped 4 bases and J dropped 8 bases, with 15 bases sitting between them. Germline V gene lookup returns CDR1 MNHEY and CDR2 SMNVEV (reference sequence). The CDR3 consists of 15 residues. The CDR3 DNA sequence: TGTGCCAGCAGTTATGGGGGGGGAACTGATTCACCCCTCCACTTT. Translated: CASSYGGGTDSPLHF.

There are many counts of this clonotype. This chain links TRBV28 with TRBJ1-1, with D perhaps matching TRBD1 (6 bases). Germline CDR1 is MDHEN and CDR2 is SYDVKM. This CDR3 spans 12 amino acids. Trimming left V 5 bases short and J 10 bases short, with 14 bases between. CDR3 in amino acids: CASSTHRERAFF. The DNA for the CDR3 is TGTGCCAGCAGTACCCACAGGGAACGAGCTTTCTTT.

This chain links TRBV5-4 with TRBJ2-1; 7 nucleotides match TRBD2. Germline V CDR1 and CDR2: SGHNT, YYREEE (reference sequence). J was trimmed by 2 bases and V by 4 bases; bases with no gene match: 15. The length of the CDR3 is 18 residues. The CDR3 reads CASSGIPGNGGTYNEQFF. CDR3 nucleotide sequence: TGTGCCAGCAGCGGTATTCCCGGTAACGGGGGGACCTACAATGAGCAGTTCTTC.

This clonotype has a handful of counts. This chain links TRBV5-1 with TRBJ2-5; D is unresolved. The germline V gene has CDR1 SGHRS and CDR2 YFSETQ. CDR3 length: 10 residues. The V end lost 5 bases, the J end lost 5 bases, and 4 bases lay between the germline ends. In nucleotides, the CDR3 is TGCGCCAGCAGGGATGAGACCCAGTACTTC. Its protein is CASRDETQYF.

V gene TRBV19 combines with J gene TRBJ2-2, with D unresolved. V dropped 9 bases and J dropped 6 bases, with 14 bases sitting between them. The CDR3 runs 13 residues. Per germline, CDR1 LNHDA and CDR2 SQIVND (reference sequence). The CDR3 here is CASTPGKPGELFF. CDR3 in DNA: TGTGCCAGCACTCCTGGTAAACCCGGGGAGCTGTTTTTT.

In this sample, this clonotype turned up many times. This chain links TRBV20-1 with TRBJ1-2, with D perhaps matching TRBD1 (5 bases). CDR1 and CDR2 from the germline V gene are DFQATT and SNEGSKA (reference sequence). Trimming shortened V by 2 bases and J by 6 bases, and 19 bases separated the two germline ends. The CDR3 sequence is 15 residues long. CDR3 sequence: CSARSGLGLGDGYTF. The CDR3 bases are TGCAGTGCTAGATCTGGTCTGGGATTGGGGGATGGCTACACCTTC.

V is TRBV5-1 and J is TRBJ2-7, with 10 bases matching TRBD1. This CDR3 region has 14 residues. Trimming removed 4 bases from V and 6 bases from J; junction bases left unmatched: 7. CDR1 and CDR2 from the germline V gene are SGHRS and YFSETQ. CDR3 in DNA: TGCGCCAGCAGCATAGGGACAGGGGTTGGCGAGCAGTACTTC. Its protein product is CASSIGTGVGEQYF.

This clonotype was recorded at least ten times. The rearrangement links TRBV7-2 to TRBJ1-6; no definite D call. Germline CDR1 SGHTA, CDR2 FQGNSA. The V end was cut by 5 bases, the J end by 5 bases, with 13 bases between. This CDR3 is built from 15 residues. CDR3 DNA sequence: TGTGCCAGCAGCCCACAAGTCTGGAATAATTCACCCCTCCACTTT. This encodes CASSPQVWNNSPLHF.

This clonotype has at least ten counts. This sequence joins TRBV7-2 and TRBJ2-3; 7 bases map to TRBD2. The CDR3 covers 15 residues. With V trimmed by 3 bases and J by 6 bases, 9 bases remained unmatched. Germline V gives CDR1 SGHTA, CDR2 FQGNSA. CDR3 in DNA: TGTGCCAGCAGCTTCAGCGGGGTAAACGGGGATACGCAGTATTTT. Translating it yields CASSFSGVNGDTQYF. The whole variable domain, remainder taken from reference TRBV7-2 and TRBJ2-3, is GAGVSQSPSNKVTEKGKDVELRCDPISGHTALYWYRQSLGQGLEFLIYFQGNSAPDKSGLPSDRFSAERTGGSVSTLTIQRTQQEDSAVYLCASSFSGVNGDTQYFGPGTRLTVL.

This clonotype was seen only a few times. The chain links TRBV13 to TRBJ2-2, with D perhaps TRBD2 (5 bases). Trimming shortened V by 0 bases and J by 4 bases, and 12 bases separated the two germline ends. Germline V gene lookup returns CDR1 PRHDT and CDR2 FYEKMQ (reference sequence). The CDR3 is 16 amino acids. This CDR3 is CASSLGLGVGTGELFF. The CDR3 DNA sequence: TGTGCCAGCAGCTTAGGCCTCGGGGTAGGCACCGGGGAGCTGTTTTTT.

This clonotype was seen at least ten times. The genes are TRBV19 and TRBJ2-5, with 8 bases aligning to TRBD1. With V trimmed by 5 bases and J by 0 bases, 14 bases remained unmatched. CDR3 length: 18 amino acids. Germline loops: CDR1 LNHDA, CDR2 SQIVND (reference sequence). The CDR3 sequence is CASSPRTGLGYYQETQYF. The DNA of the CDR3 is TGTGCCAGTAGTCCACGGACAGGGTTAGGGTACTACCAAGAGACCCAGTACTTC. The whole variable domain, remainder taken from reference TRBV19 and TRBJ2-5, is DGGITQSPKYLFRKEGQNVTLSCEQNLNHDAMYWYRQDPGQGLRLIYYSQIVNDFQKGDIAEGYSVSREKKESFPLTVTSAQKNPTAFYLCASSPRTGLGYYQETQYFGPGTRLLVL.

This clonotype was recorded many times. This chain connects TRBV2 to TRBJ1-2, with D unresolved. The V gene's germline CDR1 is SNHLY and CDR2 FYNNEI. V lost 3 bases and J lost 2, with 7 bases in between. This CDR3 region has 13 residues. The DNA of the CDR3 is TGTGCCAGCAGTGAGGTCACGAACTATGGCTACACCTTC. This gives the protein CASSEVTNYGYTF.

The table lists this clonotype with many counts. CDR3 in DNA: TGTGCCACCAGTGCCACTAGCGGTGGGGAGACCCAGTACTTC. This encodes CATSATSGGETQYF. The chain has TRBV24-1 and TRBJ2-5, with TRBD2 matching 8 bases. Trimming removed 5 bases from V and 5 bases from J; junction bases left unmatched: 6. In germline, CDR1 is KGHDR, CDR2 SFDVKD. CDR3 size: 14 residues.

This clonotype was counted once. The genes are TRBV6-1 and TRBJ2-5; 9 nucleotides line up with TRBD2. V lost 7 bases, J lost 2 bases, and 11 bases stayed unmatched. CDR3 size: 16 residues. Germline lookup yields CDR1 MNHNS and CDR2 SASEGT. The DNA of the CDR3 is TGTGCCAGCACTCTTAACAGCGGGGGGCAACAAGAGACCCAGTACTTC. Residues: CASTLNSGGQQETQYF.

This clonotype was detected ten times or more. The chain has TRBV7-2 and TRBJ2-3; D might be TRBD1 (6 bases). The CDR3 consists of 15 residues. The V end was cut by 3 bases, the J end by 3 bases, with 13 bases between. Germline V CDR1 and CDR2: SGHTA, FQGNSA. In DNA form, the CDR3 reads TGTGCCAGCAGCTTTGACCAGGGGAGAACAGATACGCAGTATTTT. Protein: CASSFDQGRTDTQYF.

The chain carries TRBV5-1 and TRBJ2-7, with a possible D match to TRBD1 (6 bases). This CDR3 comprises 14 residues. V was cut by 0 bases and J by 5 bases, with 12 bases left in between. Germline loops: CDR1 SGHRS, CDR2 YFSETQ. CDR3 sequence reads: CASSLAQGIHEQYF. The CDR3 DNA is TGCGCCAGCAGCTTGGCGCAGGGGATCCACGAGCAGTACTTC.

The chain combines TRBV9 with TRBJ2-2, with 7 nucleotides matching TRBD2. V shed 3 bases, J shed 7 bases, and the junction held 0 bases outside the gene matches. Per the germline V gene, CDR1 is SGDLS and CDR2 is YYNGEE. CDR3 length equals 12 residues. Here the CDR3 reads CASSGTSGELFF. The CDR3 bases are TGTGCCAGCAGCGGGACTAGCGGGGAGCTGTTTTTT. The full variable domain, completed using reference TRBV9 and TRBJ2-2, is DSGVTQTPKHLITATGQRVTLRCSPRSGDLSVYWYQQSLDQGLQFLIQYYNGEERAKGNILERFSAQQFPDLHSELNLSSLELGDSALYFCASSGTSGELFFGEGSRLTVL.

This clonotype was detected ten times or more. The chain recombines TRBV6-2 or TRBV6-3 with TRBJ2-7, with a tentative D call TRBD1 (6 bases). There are 14 residues in the CDR3. V lost 4 bases and J lost 0, with 10 bases in between. Germline values: CDR1 MNHEY, CDR2 SVGEGT. CDR3 DNA: TGTGCCAGCAGTTCGGACAGAATCTCCTACGAGCAGTACTTC. Residues: CASSSDRISYEQYF.

This clonotype showed up many times. The J gene is TRBJ2-1, the V gene TRBV6-5, with TRBD1 matching over 9 bases. Trimming at V came to 2 bases and at J to 0 bases, leaving 14 bases not matched to a gene. The CDR3 is 20 residues long. CDR1 MNHEY and CDR2 SVGAGI come from the germline V gene. CDR3 sequence: CASSYPPRISDRGSYNEQFF. Written as DNA, the CDR3 is TGTGCCAGCAGTTACCCACCCCGGATATCGGACAGGGGCTCCTACAATGAGCAGTTCTTC.